The table lists the clone carrying this T cell receptor beta chain with a count of one. Its antigen is undetermined. The sample comes from a study of shared clonotypes between healthy human individuals. Study observations and caveats: It was only blood that was sampled, and tissue repertoires likely differ.

Trimming removed 4 bases from V and 1 base from J; junction bases left unmatched: 16. The CDR3 extends over 19 amino acids. Per the germline V gene, CDR1 is MGHRA and CDR2 is YSYEKL. Original handling: In the immunoSEQ data, sequences were junction-only and lacked quality scores, so filtering differed. Libraries were prepared by immunoSEQ multiplex PCR; TCRdb keeps only in-frame clonotypes and omits some of them. V, J and clone size are taken as reported in that table, and D and trimming were inferred from the DNA itself. The table records under 350,000 clones, roughly 84% of them present only once. Input material: memory CD8+ T cells sorted from blood. Subset specified: CD45RO+ cells pooled with CCR7-negative TemRA cells. This sequence originates from a man between 18 and 35 years old in good health. The V call is TRBV4-1, the J call TRBJ1-1; 9 bases are a match to TRBD1. The CDR3 here is CASSPLGGNRGLENTEAFF. DNA of the CDR3: TGCGCCAGCAGCCCCCTCGGAGGGAACAGGGGGCTGGAGAACACTGAAGCTTTCTTT.